The sequence of this T cell receptor (beta chain) was determined in a study of early T cells in non-severe SARS-CoV-2 infection. The study, taken as a whole, reports: Missing private and CD4 specificities, VDJdb matching favored anti-spike CD8 responses.

Only a few counts were recorded for this clonotype. Its specificity is not known. Individually, cDNA molecules had unique molecular identifiers attached to them. TCRdb used MiXCR to reprocess the 5' RACE reads, holding one entry per CDR3 protein. This sample has more than 55,000 distinct CDR3 sequences, with approximately 9% found just once. Germline assignment: CDR1 MNHEY and CDR2 SVGEGT. The junction had 4 bases not matched to a gene; V was cut back by 4 bases and J by 0 bases. This CDR3 is 17 amino acids long. The chain combines TRBV6-2 or TRBV6-3 with TRBJ2-7, with TRBD2 matching over 15 bases. Material for sequencing was whole blood. The source is an adult who was a healthcare worker with PCR-confirmed SARS-CoV-2 infection or an uninfected control (not recorded which). The CDR3 spells CASSSGLAGGPSYEQYF. CDR3 in DNA: TGTGCCAGCAGTTCGGGACTAGCGGGAGGACCCTCCTACGAGCAGTACTTC.